These 8 T cell receptor beta chains were all obtained from the same sample, sequenced in a study of identical twins. Each CDR3 protein is one row after TCRdb ran MiXCR on the 5' RACE reads. The sample holds about 530,000 distinct CDR3 sequences, roughly 15% seen once. These data were also filed under a second study, of yellow fever vaccine responses in identical twins.

The sample comprised CD4+ T cells sorted from blood. The receptors were sampled from a woman aged 18-35 years in good health.

In this sample, this clonotype turned up many times. The chain recombines TRBV12-3 or TRBV12-4 with TRBJ2-1; 9 positions match TRBD2. This CDR3 has 16 residues. V dropped 4 bases and J dropped 3; count of bases not matched to a gene: 7. CDR3 nucleotides: TGTGCCAGCAGTTCCGTACTAGCGGGTATCTACAATGAGCAGTTCTTC. This encodes CASSSVLAGIYNEQFF.

This clonotype showed up just a few times. This sequence joins TRBV20-1 and TRBJ2-3; possibly TRBD1 for D (6 bases). Germline V gives CDR1 DFQATT, CDR2 SNEGSKA (reference sequence). The CDR3 sequence is 15 residues long. Trimming stripped 4 bases from V and 3 bases from J, with 17 bases between. CDR3 bases: TGCAGTGCTACGAGATTAGGGGGTGAGACAGATACGCAGTATTTT. Translating it yields CSATRLGGETDTQYF.

This clonotype was counted many times. This chain links TRBV20-1 with TRBJ2-1; TRBD2 is a possible D gene (6 bases). Between the trimmed V and J ends, which lost 2 bases and 8 bases, there was a span of 19 bases. CDR1 and CDR2 (germline): DFQATT, SNEGSKA (reference sequence). This CDR3 region has 15 residues. The CDR3 DNA reads TGCAGTGCTAGACCCCTAGCGTCCCTTTTCCATGAGCAGTTCTTC. This gives the protein CSARPLASLFHEQFF.

The rearrangement joins TRBV20-1 to TRBJ1-6; D might be TRBD1 (5 bases). In germline, CDR1 is DFQATT, CDR2 SNEGSKA (reference sequence). The CDR3 spans 15 residues. V lost 0 bases to trimming and J lost 5 bases, with 11 bases between them. The CDR3 here is CSARDLRGDNSPLHF. In DNA, the CDR3 is TGCAGTGCTAGAGATCTAAGGGGAGATAATTCACCCCTCCACTTT.

The chain uses TRBV10-3 and TRBJ1-1; D is unclear. Germline V gives CDR1 ENHRY, CDR2 SYGVKD. Deletions cut 3 bases from V and 0 bases from J, with 8 bases between. CDR3 length: 14 amino acids. The CDR3 loop is CAISDGSVNTEAFF. Here the CDR3 DNA reads TGTGCCATCAGTGATGGGTCCGTGAACACTGAAGCTTTCTTT.

In DNA, the CDR3 is TGTGCCAGCAGCCAAGATCTTCCAGGTTGGAACGAGCAGTACTTC. It is translated as CASSQDLPGWNEQYF. The chain recombines TRBV3-1 with TRBJ2-7; the D is unclear. Germline loops: CDR1 LGHDT, CDR2 YNNKEL (reference sequence). V was clipped by 0 bases and J by 5 bases, with 14 bases between them. This CDR3 has 15 amino acids.

There are a few counts of this clonotype. This chain joins TRBV24-1 and TRBJ2-3, with unresolved D. The CDR3 consists of 14 residues. CDR1 is KGHDR and CDR2 is SFDVKD in the germline V gene. The V gene lost 5 bases and the J gene lost 0 bases, with 8 bases spanning the gap. Written as DNA, the CDR3 is TGTGCCACCAGTGCCAGCGCCAGCACAGATACGCAGTATTTT. Encoded protein: CATSASASTDTQYF.

The chain is built from TRBV4-1 and TRBJ2-5; tentative D call: TRBD2 (5 bases). Germline V gene sequence: CDR1 MGHRA, CDR2 YSYEKL. V was pared by 2 bases and J by 4 bases, with 11 bases between. This CDR3 region has 14 residues. The CDR3: CASSQPLRGETQYF. DNA for the CDR3: TGCGCCAGCAGCCAACCCCTTCGGGGAGAGACCCAGTACTTC.